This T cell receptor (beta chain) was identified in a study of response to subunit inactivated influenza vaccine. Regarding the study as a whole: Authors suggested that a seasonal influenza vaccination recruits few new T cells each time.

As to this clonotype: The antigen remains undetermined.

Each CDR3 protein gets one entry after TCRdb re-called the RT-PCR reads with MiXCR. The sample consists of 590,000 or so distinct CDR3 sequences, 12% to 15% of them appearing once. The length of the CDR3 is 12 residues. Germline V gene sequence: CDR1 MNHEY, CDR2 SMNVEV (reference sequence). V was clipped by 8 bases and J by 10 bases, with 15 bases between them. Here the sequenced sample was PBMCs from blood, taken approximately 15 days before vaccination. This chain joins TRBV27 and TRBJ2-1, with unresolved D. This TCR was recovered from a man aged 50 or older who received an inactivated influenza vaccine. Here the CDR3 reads CASSRYGGEQFF. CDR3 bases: TGTGCCAGCTCCCGCTACGGTGGCGAGCAGTTCTTC.